At least ten counts were recorded for the clone carrying this T cell receptor beta chain. This entry belongs to a study of T cells in Graves' hyperthyroidism and ophthalmopathy. Amplification targeted TCR beta CDR3 regions from RNA transcripts. An initial round of RT-PCR targeting the TCR CDR3 relied on the HTBI primer set. From the multiplex PCR reads, TCRdb called clonotypes with MiXCR, one entry per CDR3 protein. The repertoire consists of 250,000 to 300,000 distinct CDR3 sequences, with approximately 16% occurring once and the leading ten covering 30% to 35%. J gave up 2 bases and V 3 bases, and 8 bases lay outside the gene matches. The CDR3 totals 16 residues. CDR1 and CDR2 from the germline V gene are SGHRS and YFSETQ.

The source of this sequence is a woman aged 45-59 years with Graves' hyperthyroidism that later progressed to Graves' ophthalmopathy. The chain recombines TRBV5-1 with TRBJ2-5; 9 bases are a match to TRBD2. The source material was blood. CDR3 DNA: TGCGCCAGCAGCTCGGGCAATAGCGGGGGACAAGAGACCCAGTACTTC. Amino acids: CASSSGNSGGQETQYF.